One sample yielded the 28 T cell receptor beta chains listed below, sequenced in a study of shared clonotypes between healthy human individuals. Sequenced by immunoSEQ multiplex PCR; TCRdb stores in-frame clones only, minus some. This table holds a few million clones, 93% found once. CD45RO-negative cells were positively selected for CCR7, leaving out terminally differentiated effector memory CD45RA+ cells. The sample was naive CD8+ T cells from PBMCs. The receptors stem from a young man in good health. Some clones in this sample may be carry-over from other donors' samples.

This chain links TRBV18 with TRBJ1-1, with D possibly matching TRBD1 (5 bases). The length of the CDR3 is 13 residues. V dropped 3 bases and J dropped 1 base, with 6 bases sitting between them. Per the germline V gene, CDR1 is KGHSH and CDR2 is LQKENI. The CDR3 protein is CASSPGPNTEAFF. CDR3 DNA: TGTGCCAGCTCACCGGGGCCGAACACTGAAGCTTTCTTT.

This clone was observed a few times. J is TRBJ1-2 and V is TRBV2; the match to TRBD1 covers 8 bases. The CDR3 sequence is 15 residues long. V was clipped by 1 base and J by 5 bases; unmatched bases: 6. The germline CDR1 and CDR2 sequences are SNHLY and FYNNEI. CDR3 in amino acids: CASSEVHRGDYGYTF. The DNA for the CDR3 is TGTGCCAGCAGTGAAGTACACAGGGGGGATTATGGCTACACCTTC.

DNA of the CDR3: TGTGCCAGCAGCCTTGGACAGAGGGCCTACGAGCAGTACTTC. Translated, it gives CASSLGQRAYEQYF. This chain connects TRBV9 to TRBJ2-7; D is perhaps TRBD1 (6 bases). The CDR3 is 14 residues long. V was shortened by 4 bases and J by 2 bases, with 13 bases between the two germline ends. Germline V CDR1 and CDR2: SGDLS, YYNGEE. Combining the CDR3 with reference TRBV9 and TRBJ2-7 gives the whole variable domain DSGVTQTPKHLITATGQRVTLRCSPRSGDLSVYWYQQSLDQGLQFLIQYYNGEERAKGNILERFSAQQFPDLHSELNLSSLELGDSALYFCASSLGQRAYEQYFGPGTRLTVT.

The chain uses TRBV10-1 and TRBJ2-5, with TRBD1 as a possible D gene (9 bases). The J call may be incorrect, as the DNA end agrees better with TRBJ2-7. The length of the CDR3 is 14 residues. The V gene's germline CDR1 is WNHNN and CDR2 SYGVQD (reference sequence). CDR3 loop: CASSGRDRAYEQYF. DNA for the CDR3: TGCGCCAGCAGCGGGAGGGACAGGGCCTACGAGCAGTACTTC.

J is TRBJ1-1 and V is TRBV4-3; D is possibly TRBD1 (6 bases). This CDR3 comprises 16 residues. The germline V gene encodes CDR1 LGHNA and CDR2 YSLEER. V gave up 0 bases and J gave up 6 bases, with 17 bases separating them. Written as DNA, the CDR3 is TGCGCCAGCAGCCAAGATTGGGGGCCCCGAACATCTGAAGCTTTCTTT. Translated: CASSQDWGPRTSEAFF.

The chain couples TRBV4-1 to TRBJ2-3; D may be TRBD2 (6 bases). V lost 2 bases, J lost 0 bases, and 12 bases lay in between. Per the germline V gene, CDR1 is MGHRA and CDR2 is YSYEKL. CDR3 length: 16 residues. In DNA, the CDR3 is TGCGCCAGCAGCCAACGGGACTTTGCTAGCACAGATACGCAGTATTTT. This translates into CASSQRDFASTDTQYF.

This rearrangement joins TRBV9 to TRBJ1-1; D is unclear. CDR1 and CDR2 from the germline V gene are SGDLS and YYNGEE. This CDR3 region has 14 residues. V lost 0 bases to trimming and J lost 6 bases, with 12 bases between them. In DNA, the CDR3 is TGTGCCAGCAGCGTAGAGGGCGGCCTTCCTGAAGCTTTCTTT. Encoded protein: CASSVEGGLPEAFF.

To note about this clone: The same CDR3 also results from other DNA sequences found in this sample. The CDR3 sequence is CASSQGGNTEAFF. CDR3 coding DNA: TGTGCCAGCAGCCAGGGGGGGAACACTGAAGCTTTCTTT. The J gene is TRBJ1-1, the V gene TRBV9; 7 bases align to TRBD1. The V gene's germline CDR1 is SGDLS and CDR2 YYNGEE. V dropped 4 bases and J dropped 1; count of bases not matched to a gene: 1. The CDR3 contains 13 residues.

V gene TRBV11-2 combines with J gene TRBJ2-5, with 9 bases identical to TRBD1. With 7 bases clipped from V and 1 base from J, the junction kept 4 bases outside the gene matches. This CDR3 is 14 amino acids long. Germline-derived CDR1 and CDR2 are SGHAT and FQNNGV. The CDR3: CASNPTGGQETQYF. The DNA of the CDR3 is TGTGCCAGCAACCCGACAGGGGGCCAAGAGACCCAGTACTTC.

The gene calls are TRBV6-6 and TRBJ2-3; D may correspond to TRBD1 or TRBD2 (5 bases each). The V and J ends lost 8 bases and 1 base respectively, with 13 bases between them. CDR1 and CDR2 (germline): MNHNY, SVGAGI (reference sequence). This CDR3 is built from 14 residues. The CDR3 DNA reads TGTGCCAGCCTCCACGGGACCGGCACAGATACGCAGTATTTT. It is translated as CASLHGTGTDTQYF.

The V call is TRBV4-2, the J call TRBJ2-3, with TRBD2 identical over 9 bases. V was clipped by 4 bases and J by 5 bases; unmatched bases: 10. The CDR3 totals 16 residues. Germline CDR1 and CDR2: LGHNA and YNFKEQ. The CDR3 reads CASSLQFSGRVDTQYF. CDR3 nucleotide sequence: TGTGCCAGCAGCCTTCAATTTAGCGGGAGAGTAGATACGCAGTATTTT.

The chain has TRBV7-9 and TRBJ1-2; 7 bases are a match to TRBD1. V gave up 4 bases and J gave up 2 bases; unmatched junction bases: 7. The CDR3 spans 15 residues. Germline CDR1 SEHNR, CDR2 FQNEAQ (reference sequence). This CDR3 is CASSYTGDLNYGYTF. In nucleotides, the CDR3 is TGTGCCAGCAGCTACACAGGGGACCTGAACTATGGCTACACCTTC.

Concerning this clone: Mismatch with germline at one junction end may stem from a read error. The J gene is TRBJ2-7, the V gene TRBV15; tentatively, D is TRBD1 (5 bases). Germline lookup yields CDR1 LNHNV and CDR2 YYDKDF (reference sequence). The CDR3 length is 14 residues. The CDR3 protein is CATSRDQGSNEQYF. CDR3 bases: TGTGCCACCAGCAGAGATCAGGGCTCCAACGAGCAGTACTTC.

The V call is TRBV7-6, the J call TRBJ1-2; maybe TRBD1 (5 bases). Trimming took off 1 base at V and 2 bases at J, with 11 bases between the two ends. Germline V gene sequence: CDR1 SGHVS, CDR2 FNYEAQ. The CDR3 sequence is 15 residues long. CDR3 DNA sequence: TGTGCCAGCAGCTTAGTGCAGGGAGGGAACTATGGCTACACCTTC. The encoded protein is CASSLVQGGNYGYTF. Full variable domain (outside the CDR3, taken from reference TRBV7-6 and TRBJ1-2): GAGVSQSPRYKVTKRGQDVALRCDPISGHVSLYWYRQALGQGPEFLTYFNYEAQQDKSGLPNDRFSAERPEGSISTLTIQRTEQRDSAMYRCASSLVQGGNYGYTFGSGTRLTVV.

The V and J genes are TRBV30 and TRBJ1-2; 8 positions agree with TRBD1. CDR3 length: 14 residues. The ends lost 1 base at V and 4 bases at J; junction bases unmatched: 5. Germline CDR1 and CDR2: GTSNPN and SVGIG (reference sequence). CDR3 sequence reads: CAWSDRQGSYGYTF. CDR3 DNA: TGTGCCTGGAGTGACAGACAGGGGAGCTATGGCTACACCTTC.

The V call is TRBV9, the J call TRBJ2-5; 8 bases map to TRBD1. From germline, CDR1 is SGDLS and CDR2 YYNGEE. With V trimmed by 10 bases and J by 2 bases, 13 bases remained unmatched. CDR3 length equals 15 residues. The CDR3 region has the DNA TGTGCCGCCATGGGCGAGGACAGGGCACAAGAGACCCAGTACTTC. Protein: CAAMGEDRAQETQYF.

This clone was picked up one time. J is TRBJ2-1 and V is TRBV13; TRBD2 aligns across 12 bases. This CDR3 is built from 14 residues. Looked up from germline, CDR1 is PRHDT and CDR2 is FYEKMQ (reference sequence). V gave up 11 bases and J gave up 7 bases; unmatched junction bases: 9. CDR3 sequence: CASLTSGSYNEQFF. In DNA, the CDR3 is TGTGCCTCGCTGACTAGCGGGAGTTATAATGAGCAGTTCTTC.

This clone has a single count. V gene TRBV4-2 combines with J gene TRBJ2-5, with a weak D call TRBD2 (6 bases). Germline CDR1 is LGHNA and CDR2 is YNFKEQ. With 3 bases removed from V and 2 bases from J, the gap between germline ends came to 7 bases. The CDR3 extends over 13 amino acids. In DNA, the CDR3 is TGTGCCAGCAGCCAGCGGGGACAAGAGACCCAGTACTTC. Encoded protein: CASSQRGQETQYF.

This rearrangement joins TRBV15 to TRBJ2-5; D ambiguous. The CDR3 covers 15 residues. Germline V gene data show CDR1 as LNHNV and CDR2 as YYDKDF (reference sequence). V was clipped by 0 bases and J by 1 base, with 9 bases between them. CDR3: CATSRDGLSQETQYF. The CDR3 DNA is TGTGCCACCAGCAGAGATGGGCTCTCCCAAGAGACCCAGTACTTC.

This clone was seen once. The same CDR3 arises from other DNA sequences in this sample as well. The chain recombines TRBV5-4 with TRBJ2-7; 12 nucleotides match TRBD2. V shed 3 bases and J 0 bases; nucleotides not matched to a gene: 1. The CDR3 covers 15 residues. CDR1 SGHNT and CDR2 YYREEE come from the germline V gene (reference sequence). CDR3 bases: TGTGCCAGCAGCTCGGGACTAGCGGGCTCCTACGAGCAGTACTTC. Its protein is CASSSGLAGSYEQYF. The variable domain in full, completed from reference TRBV5-4 and TRBJ2-7, reads ETGVTQSPTHLIKTRGQQVTLRCSSQSGHNTVSWYQQALGQGPQFIFQYYREEENGRGNFPPRFSGLQFPNYSSELNVNALELDDSALYLCASSSGLAGSYEQYFGPGTRLTVT.

This clone showed up just once. This sequence joins TRBV7-9 and TRBJ2-1; D remains ambiguous. Germline assignment: CDR1 SEHNR and CDR2 FQNEAQ (reference sequence). The V gene lost 5 bases and the J gene lost 4 bases, with 9 bases spanning the gap. The CDR3 is made up of 13 amino acids. The CDR3 coding sequence is TGTGCCAGCAGCCCGCGACAATACAATGAGCAGTTCTTC. Amino acid sequence: CASSPRQYNEQFF.

This clone showed up just once. The chain recombines TRBV7-3 with TRBJ2-3; no firm D call. The ends were cut back, 2 bases at V and 0 bases at J, with 15 bases in the middle. Germline V gives CDR1 SGHTA, CDR2 FQGTGA. The CDR3 totals 17 residues. The CDR3 protein is CASSLSRDNPSTDTQYF. The CDR3 DNA sequence: TGTGCCAGCAGCTTATCCCGAGACAACCCTAGCACAGATACGCAGTATTTT.

The chain combines TRBV25-1 with TRBJ2-2; 9 bases fit TRBD1. V was clipped by 5 bases and J by 3 bases; unmatched bases: 7. This CDR3 contains 16 residues. CDR1 and CDR2 from the germline V gene are MGHDK and SYGVNS. Here the CDR3 DNA reads TGTGCCAGCAGTTCTTGGACAGGGGTCGACACCGGGGAGCTGTTTTTT. Translation: CASSSWTGVDTGELFF. Supplemented by reference TRBV25-1 and TRBJ2-2, the full variable domain reads EADIYQTPRYLVIGTGKKITLECSQTMGHDKMYWYQQDPGMELHLIHYSYGVNSTEKGDLSSESTVSRIRTEHFPLTLESARPSHTSQYLCASSSWTGVDTGELFFGEGSRLTVL.

Comments on this clone: Other DNA sequences within the sample encode an identical CDR3. CDR3 bases: TGTGCCAGCAGCGTAGGAGCGGGGGGCACAGATACGCAGTATTTT. It encodes CASSVGAGGTDTQYF. The chain carries TRBV9 and TRBJ2-3; TRBD2 matches 8 bases. Germline loops: CDR1 SGDLS, CDR2 YYNGEE. Unmatched junction bases numbered 1, after V lost 0 bases and J lost 1 base. The CDR3 is 15 residues long.

The V and J genes are TRBV10-3 and TRBJ1-5; TRBD1 aligns across 7 bases. Trimming took 6 bases from V and 4 from J; bases not matched to a gene: 3. Looked up from germline, CDR1 is ENHRY and CDR2 is SYGVKD. The CDR3 runs 13 residues. This CDR3 is CAIRTGINQPQHF. The CDR3, as DNA: TGTGCCATCAGGACAGGGATAAATCAGCCCCAGCATTTT.

This rearrangement joins TRBV9 to TRBJ2-1; D unclear. CDR1 is SGDLS, CDR2 YYNGEE, per germline. There are 15 residues in the CDR3. Trimming took 3 bases from V and 2 from J, leaving 12 bases between them. The DNA for the CDR3 is TGTGCCAGCAGCGGCCTACGGCGGACCTACAATGAGCAGTTCTTC. Its protein is CASSGLRRTYNEQFF.

The chain is built from TRBV9 and TRBJ1-4; D is uncertain. V lost 1 base and J 8 bases, leaving 12 bases between the germline ends. CDR1 and CDR2 (germline): SGDLS, YYNGEE. CDR3 length equals 14 residues. This CDR3 is CASSVKSVPEKLFF. As DNA, the CDR3 is TGTGCCAGCAGCGTAAAAAGCGTACCAGAAAAACTGTTTTTT. The whole variable domain, remainder taken from reference TRBV9 and TRBJ1-4, is DSGVTQTPKHLITATGQRVTLRCSPRSGDLSVYWYQQSLDQGLQFLIQYYNGEERAKGNILERFSAQQFPDLHSELNLSSLELGDSALYFCASSVKSVPEKLFFGSGTQLSVL.

CDR3 residues: CASSLPGGTYEQYF. In DNA form, the CDR3 reads TGCGCCAGCAGCTTGCCAGGCGGGACCTACGAGCAGTACTTC. The chain joins TRBV5-1 to TRBJ2-7, with TRBD2 as a possible D gene (6 bases). The V end lost 1 base, the J end lost 2 bases, and 10 bases lay between the germline ends. Germline CDR1 reads SGHRS; CDR2 reads YFSETQ. The CDR3 loop spans 14 amino acids.